One TCR beta chain is described in this entry. The data originate from a study of T cells in localized non-small cell lung cancer. The J segment lost 3 bases and the V segment lost 7 bases, leaving 13 bases of the junction unmatched. In germline, CDR1 is MNHNY, CDR2 SVGAGI (reference sequence). The CDR3 consists of 16 residues. Here immunoSEQ multiplex PCR was the method, and the copy in TCRdb shows in-frame clones only, minus some. The sample has roughly 10,000 clones, about 91% seen once. This chain uses TRBV6-6 with TRBJ1-2; 8 nucleotides line up with TRBD1. The sequence derives from a woman aged 40-69 years with stage I squamous cell lung carcinoma. This specimen consisted of peripheral blood, obtained before any cancer treatment. The CDR3: CASTHYGQGSHYGYTF. The CDR3 DNA sequence: TGTGCCAGCACCCATTATGGACAGGGTTCGCACTATGGCTACACCTTC.